A selection of T cell receptor beta chains follows, all from one sample in a study of blood T cell repertoires in COVID-19. Assay: immunoSEQ multiplex PCR; the TCRdb copy retains only in-frame clones and omits some. The sample holds approximately 210,000 clones, 70% to 90% seen once. Source material: peripheral blood. These TCRs come from a woman between 70 and 85 years old with active or convalescent COVID-19. CDR3s include the opening cysteine and the closing phenylalanine or tryptophan. Each record gives: D gene, V gene, clone size, J gene, CDR3 length, CDR3 protein, CDR3 DNA. A D gene is named only where the DNA matches it firmly. Size is omitted from some rows. Given values are once, few, many or a class for expanded clones.

TRBD2,TRBV30,-,TRBJ2-1,16,CAWRRRTSGFYNEQFF,TGTGCCTGGAGGAGAAGGACTAGCGGGTTCTACAATGAGCAGTTCTTC
-,TRBV25-1,-,TRBJ2-5,16,CASSSGQREGQETQYF,TGTGCCAGCAGTTCCGGGCAGCGAGAGGGCCAAGAGACCCAGTACTTC
-,TRBV28,-,TRBJ1-1,13,CASSIRGNTEAFF,TGTGCCAGCAGCATAAGGGGGAACACTGAAGCTTTCTTT
-,TRBV30,-,TRBJ1-5,14,CAWSVIGSNQPQHF,TGTGCCTGGAGCGTAATTGGGAGTAATCAGCCCCAGCATTTT
TRBD1,TRBV5-1,-,TRBJ1-1,15,CASSLWTGPNTEAFF,TGCGCCAGCAGCCTATGGACAGGACCGAACACTGAAGCTTTCTTT
TRBD2,TRBV3-1/TRBV3-2,-,TRBJ2-1,15,CASSQGTSGSNEQFF,TGTGCCAGCAGCCAAGGGACTAGCGGGAGCAATGAGCAGTTCTTC
TRBD1,TRBV12-3/TRBV12-4,-,TRBJ1-5,13,CASRQGVSQPQHF,TGTGCCAGCAGGCAGGGGGTGTCTCAGCCCCAGCATTTT
-,TRBV5-4,-,TRBJ2-3,14,CASQSGGRADTQYF,TGTGCCAGCCAAAGTGGCGGCAGGGCAGATACGCAGTATTTT
TRBD2,TRBV5-1,few,TRBJ2-1,14,CASSLVAGYDEQFF,TGCGCCAGCAGCTTGGTAGCGGGGTACGATGAGCAGTTCTTC
TRBD2,TRBV10-3,once,TRBJ2-1,15,CAISQTSGLYNEQFF,TGTGCCATCAGCCAGACTAGCGGTCTTTACAATGAGCAGTTCTTC
-,TRBV28,few,TRBJ1-2,13,CASTPGPRGGYTF,TGTGCCAGCACCCCGGGACCACGGGGGGGCTACACCTTC
TRBD2,TRBV5-1,-,TRBJ2-2,14,CASSLLAGGGELFF,TGCGCCAGCAGCTTGCTAGCGGGGGGCGGAGAGCTGTTTTTT
TRBD2,TRBV2,-,TRBJ2-1,17,CASSGRGASGPYNEQFF,TGTGCCAGCAGTGGACGAGGGGCTAGCGGCCCATACAATGAGCAGTTCTTC
-,TRBV2,few,TRBJ1-2,15,CASSEALQQPGGYTF,TGTGCCAGCAGTGAAGCGCTTCAACAGCCTGGCGGCTACACCTTC
-,TRBV7-2,-,TRBJ1-2,15,CASSFLQGHSYGYTF,TGTGCCAGCAGCTTTCTTCAGGGCCACAGCTATGGCTACACCTTC
-,TRBV6-6,-,TRBJ2-5,15,CASRTGEGAGETQYF,TGTGCCAGCAGGACAGGGGAGGGGGCTGGAGAGACCCAGTACTTC
TRBD1,TRBV15,-,TRBJ2-7,15,CATSPKSGQRYEQYF,TGTGCCACCAGCCCTAAGTCGGGACAGCGCTACGAGCAGTACTTC
TRBD1,TRBV3-1/TRBV3-2,once,TRBJ2-3,17,CASSGVGTGGGRDTQYF,TGTGCCAGCAGCGGCGTAGGGACAGGGGGAGGTAGAGATACGCAGTATTTT
TRBD1,TRBV29-1,-,TRBJ1-1,13,CSVGSDGTGSPLF,TGCAGCGTTGGATCCGATGGGACAGGGTCACCTTTGTTT
-,TRBV19,-,TRBJ2-2,14,CASSILLNTGELFF,TGTGCCAGTAGTATACTACTCAACACCGGGGAGCTGTTTTTT
TRBD1,TRBV11-1,-,TRBJ2-7,14,CASSLRDRDHEQYF,TGTGCCAGCAGCTTGAGGGACAGGGACCACGAGCAGTACTTC
TRBD1,TRBV2,-,TRBJ2-7,14,CASSETGTGYEQYF,TGTGCCAGCAGTGAAACGGGGACAGGCTACGAGCAGTACTTC
TRBD1,TRBV27,-,TRBJ1-6,16,CASSLQQGAGGSPLHF,TGTGCCAGCAGTTTACAACAGGGGGCGGGTGGATCACCCCTCCACTTT
TRBD2,TRBV9,-,TRBJ2-2,16,CASSRLTSGTAGELFF,TGTGCCAGCAGCAGGCTGACTAGCGGGACGGCCGGGGAGCTGTTTTTT
-,TRBV19,-,TRBJ2-2,17,CASSIGRGRLVTGELFF,TGTGCCAGTAGTATAGGGCGGGGGCGCCTTGTCACCGGGGAGCTGTTTTTT
-,TRBV6-4,-,TRBJ2-7,15,CASSDSEIPDYEQYF,TGTGCCAGCAGTGACTCAGAGATCCCTGACTACGAGCAGTACTTC
-,TRBV18,-,TRBJ2-1,14,CASSPPSIDNEQFF,TGTGCCAGCTCACCACCTAGTATCGATAATGAGCAGTTCTTC
-,TRBV7-2,-,TRBJ1-2,17,CASSRSGGRRANYGYTF,TGTGCCAGCAGTCGTTCGGGGGGCAGGAGGGCTAACTATGGCTACACCTTC
TRBD1,TRBV2,-,TRBJ2-7,14,CASRSGTGVHEQYF,TGTGCCAGCAGGTCCGGGACAGGGGTCCACGAGCAGTACTTC
TRBD2,TRBV5-4,-,TRBJ2-7,15,CASSPRGGVSYEQYF,TGTGCCAGCAGCCCCCGCGGGGGAGTATCCTACGAGCAGTACTTC
TRBD1,TRBV5-1,few,TRBJ2-2,16,CASSYRGTGFSGELFF,TGCGCCAGCAGTTATCGGGGGACAGGGTTTTCCGGGGAGCTGTTTTTT
-,TRBV2,-,TRBJ2-5,12,CASSAGRETQYF,TGTGCCAGCAGCGCGGGGAGGGAGACCCAGTACTTC
TRBD2,TRBV5-1,-,TRBJ2-2,18,CASSFTTSGGADTGELFF,TGCGCCAGCAGCTTCACGACTAGCGGGGGGGCGGACACCGGGGAGCTGTTTTTT
TRBD2,TRBV5-1,many,TRBJ2-1,14,CASSYEGGQHEQFF,TGCGCCAGCAGCTACGAGGGAGGGCAGCATGAGCAGTTCTTC
TRBD1,TRBV6-6,-,TRBJ1-5,15,CASSHMTGGSQPQHF,TGTGCCAGCAGTCACATGACAGGGGGCAGTCAGCCCCAGCATTTT
-,TRBV18,-,TRBJ2-5,15,CASSPPTLVGETQYF,TGTGCCAGCTCACCACCGACCCTAGTCGGAGAGACCCAGTACTTC
-,TRBV20-1,-,TRBJ1-2,14,CSASPGTTNYGYTF,TGCAGTGCGAGTCCCGGGACAACTAACTATGGCTACACCTTC
TRBD2,TRBV7-9,-,TRBJ2-7,15,CASSSRTSGSYEQYF,TGTGCCAGCAGCTCGAGGACTAGCGGATCCTACGAGCAGTACTTC
-,TRBV2,-,TRBJ1-1,14,CASSQCRGCAEAFF,TGTGCCAGCAGCCAGTGCAGAGGCTGCGCTGAAGCTTTCTTT
-,TRBV2,-,TRBJ2-4,13,CASSGQGWDIQYF,TGTGCCAGCAGCGGTCAGGGCTGGGACATTCAGTACTTC
TRBD1,TRBV7-9,once,TRBJ1-5,16,CASSLAGTGPYRPQHF,TGTGCCAGCAGCTTAGCTGGGACAGGCCCCTATCGGCCCCAGCATTTT
TRBD1,TRBV11-3,-,TRBJ2-3,14,CASSPDRAIDTQYF,TGTGCCAGCAGCCCTGACAGGGCGATAGATACGCAGTATTTT
TRBD1,TRBV6-4,-,TRBJ2-1,13,CASASGQNNEQFF,TGTGCCAGCGCGTCGGGACAGAACAATGAGCAGTTCTTC
-,TRBV30,once,TRBJ1-1,13,CAWSPNLNTEAFF,TGTGCCTGGAGTCCTAATCTGAACACTGAAGCTTTCTTT
TRBD2,TRBV5-1,-,TRBJ2-3,15,CASKLAGAGTDTQYF,TGCGCCAGCAAACTAGCGGGAGCTGGCACAGATACGCAGTATTTT
-,TRBV15,-,TRBJ2-5,16,CATSRARQTPGETQYF,TGTGCCACCAGCAGAGCCCGACAAACTCCAGGAGAGACCCAGTACTTC
-,TRBV6-5,few,TRBJ1-1,15,CASSYSTDGVGAAFF,TGTGCCAGCAGTTACTCCACCGACGGGGTGGGGGCAGCTTTCTTT
TRBD2,TRBV9,-,TRBJ2-2,16,CASSAGLAGGAGELFF,TGTGCCAGCAGCGCGGGACTAGCGGGAGGGGCCGGGGAGCTGTTTTTT